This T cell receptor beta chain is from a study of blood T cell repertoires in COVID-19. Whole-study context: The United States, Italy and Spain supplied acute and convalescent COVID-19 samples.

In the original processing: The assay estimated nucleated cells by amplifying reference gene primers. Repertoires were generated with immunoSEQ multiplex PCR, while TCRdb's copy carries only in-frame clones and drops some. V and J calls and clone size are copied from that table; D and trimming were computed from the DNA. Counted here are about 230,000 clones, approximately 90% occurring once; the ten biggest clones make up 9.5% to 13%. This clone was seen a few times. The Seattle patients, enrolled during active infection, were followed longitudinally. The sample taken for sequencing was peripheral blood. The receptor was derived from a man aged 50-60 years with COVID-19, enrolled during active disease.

The CDR3 reads CASSNDRGRTNEKLFF. CDR3 in DNA: TGTGCCAGTAGTAACGACAGGGGCCGGACTAATGAAAAACTGTTTTTT. The V and J genes are TRBV19 and TRBJ1-4; 8 nucleotides match TRBD1. The CDR3 is 16 residues long. The germline V gene has CDR1 LNHDA and CDR2 SQIVND (reference sequence). The V and J ends lost 4 bases and 2 bases, in that order; junction bases with no gene match: 6.